This record covers a single TCR beta chain. The table lists this clonotype with many counts. Its target antigen remains unknown. The record has no base qualities; no much larger clone is one base away. Receptors were amplified or captured by 5' RACE. Instrument used: NextSeq 500. To correct for sequencing error and PCR bias, the TCR library protocol tagged individual cDNA molecules with unique molecular identifiers. Both TCR alpha and beta chains were sequenced, and tight co-correlation was observed between alpha and beta sequence abundances in each sample. As for the original processing: V gene, J gene and CDR3 annotation of TCR sequences was performed with Decombinator V4. Expanded TCRs were defined as changing significantly between any two time points under a Poisson model with p below 0.0001. TCR abundances were normalised to the total number of TCRs sequenced per sample and were expressed as counts per million. TRAV1-2 paired with TRAJ12, TRAJ20 or TRAJ33 defined MAIT TCRs, while TRAV10 paired with TRAJ18 defined iNKT TCRs. VDJdb, accessed 1 November 2021, was searched for CMV, EBV and SARS-CoV-2 annotated TCRs, with TCRs annotated for multiple antigens excluded. TCRdb took the public reads, trimmed them with fastp at Q25, ran MiXCR for clone calling and kept in-frame beta chains. Rows are combined by CDR3 protein, so each entry shows the most common genes and DNA. TCRdb, rather than the study authors, made the V and J calls. Here the sample has tens of thousands of distinct CDR3 sequences; 5.9% occur a single time. The ten largest make up around 3.4% of the sample.

These data belong to a study of early T cells in non-severe SARS-CoV-2 infection (dated by TCRdb to the early 2020s). About the investigation overall: TCR sequencing used bulk RNA from unsorted whole blood, so alpha and beta chains could not be paired. Study-wide findings and limitations: Matching against VDJdb was skewed toward anti-spike CD8 responses, likely underestimated virus-specific expansions, and missed private and CD4 specificities.

Between the V and J ends, shortened by 3 bases and 3 bases respectively, the junction contains 8 bases. CDR1 MRHNA and CDR2 SNTAGT are derived from the germline V gene. CDR3 length: 14 amino acids, cysteine to phenylalanine. This entry keeps only the CDR3 DNA: 42 bases, framed from base 1. The study was a case-control design nested within a healthcare worker cohort in London, UK, with weekly nasopharyngeal swab PCR tests and blood sampling. Healthcare workers were enrolled in the week of the UK lockdown, from 23 to 31 March 2020, and were followed every week for up to roughly 15 weeks. This chain joins TRBV6-4 to TRBJ2-2; TRBD1 could be the D gene, as 5 bases match. This sequence originates from an adult who was a healthcare worker with PCR-confirmed SARS-CoV-2 infection or an uninfected control (not recorded which). The source material was whole blood, sampled at baseline. CDR3 region: CASSELQDTGELFF. The sequenced DNA is TGTGCCAGCAGTGAATTACAGGACACCGGGGAGCTGTTTTTT.